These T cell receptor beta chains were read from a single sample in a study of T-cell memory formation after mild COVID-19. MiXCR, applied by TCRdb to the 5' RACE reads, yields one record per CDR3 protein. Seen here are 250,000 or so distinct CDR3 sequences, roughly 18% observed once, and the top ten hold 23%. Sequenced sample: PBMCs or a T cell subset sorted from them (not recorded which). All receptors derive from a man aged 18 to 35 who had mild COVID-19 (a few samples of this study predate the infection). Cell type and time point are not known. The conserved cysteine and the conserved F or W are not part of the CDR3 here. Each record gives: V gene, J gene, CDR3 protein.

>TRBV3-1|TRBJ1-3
SSSLGTFGNTIY
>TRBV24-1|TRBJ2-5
ATSEMTSGGVETQY
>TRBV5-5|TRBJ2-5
ASSTGQGSPETQY
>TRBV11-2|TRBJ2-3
ASSSGARSTDTQY
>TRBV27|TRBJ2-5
ASSLELRGTQY
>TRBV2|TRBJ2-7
ASSEALRGGPSYEQY
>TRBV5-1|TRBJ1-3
ASSLGAGTSSGNTIY
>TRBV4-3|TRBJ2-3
ASSQQQELTDTQY
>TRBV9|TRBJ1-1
ASSVDGQPNTEAF
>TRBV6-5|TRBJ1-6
ASSYSQGRGPLH
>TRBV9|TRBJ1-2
ASSAGGPTSYGYT
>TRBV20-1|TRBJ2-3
SARAARTDTDTQY
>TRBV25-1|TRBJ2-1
ASRTGYNEQF